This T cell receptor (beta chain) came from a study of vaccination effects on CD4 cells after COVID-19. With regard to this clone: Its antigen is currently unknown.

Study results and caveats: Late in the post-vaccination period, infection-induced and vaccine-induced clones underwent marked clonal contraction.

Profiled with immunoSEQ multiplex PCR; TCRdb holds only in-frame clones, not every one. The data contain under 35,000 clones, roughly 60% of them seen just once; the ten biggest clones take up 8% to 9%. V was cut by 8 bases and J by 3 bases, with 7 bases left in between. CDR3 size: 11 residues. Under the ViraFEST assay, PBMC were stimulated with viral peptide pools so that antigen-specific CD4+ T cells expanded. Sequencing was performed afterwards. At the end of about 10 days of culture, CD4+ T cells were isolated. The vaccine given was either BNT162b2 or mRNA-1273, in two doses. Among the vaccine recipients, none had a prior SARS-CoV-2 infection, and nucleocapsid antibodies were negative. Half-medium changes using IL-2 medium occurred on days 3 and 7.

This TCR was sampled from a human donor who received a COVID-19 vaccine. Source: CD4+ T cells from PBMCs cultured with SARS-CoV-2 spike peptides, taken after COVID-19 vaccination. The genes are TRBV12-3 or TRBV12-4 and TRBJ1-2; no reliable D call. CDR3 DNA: TGTGCCAGCGAGGGCGACTATGGCTACACCTTC. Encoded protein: CASEGDYGYTF.